This T cell receptor (beta chain) was recorded in a study of PD-L1 blockade in urothelial cancer. About the study: Male sex and bladder-origin urothelial cancer characterized about 85% of the roughly 29 patients. Study-wide findings and caveats: Patients with durable benefit had greater blood expansion of tumor-associated TCR clones 3 weeks into treatment.

Every PCR got spiked synthetic TCR analog templates. Sequencing was performed with immunoSEQ multiplex PCR; in TCRdb, only in-frame clones are kept and a portion is missing. This sample carries fewer than 85,000 clones, roughly 89% of them seen once, and the ten largest clones take about a tenth. This CDR3 comprises 14 residues. The V gene lost 4 bases and the J gene lost 0 bases, with 10 bases spanning the gap. Germline CDR1 is LNHDA and CDR2 is SQIVND (reference sequence). Indicated time point: pretreatment peripheral blood. Pretreatment and on-treatment blood mononuclear cell samples were taken, totaling between 1 and 8 time points per patient. As for this clone: What it binds is unknown.

The input for sequencing was PBMCs, taken around atezolizumab (anti-PD-L1) treatment. The source is a woman in her 70s with urothelial cancer. The V gene is TRBV19, the J gene TRBJ2-7, with D possibly being TRBD2 (6 bases). The CDR3 region is CASSRTTPSYEQYF. The CDR3 coding sequence is TGTGCCAGTAGTAGGACTACCCCCTCCTACGAGCAGTACTTC.